This T cell receptor beta chain comes out of a study of blood T cell repertoires in COVID-19. Across the study: Samples taken during acute and convalescent COVID-19 were collected in the United States, Italy and Spain. The analysed material was cDNA or gDNA that came from T cells, B-cell-depleted T cells, or PBMCs.

The CDR3 loop spans 13 amino acids. Trimming stripped 4 bases from V and 5 bases from J, with 9 bases between. Germline V gives CDR1 SGDLS, CDR2 YYNGEE. Per the study methods: Amplification from reference gene primers served as the basis for estimated nucleated cell counts. Clones were sequenced by immunoSEQ multiplex PCR, and TCRdb holds only the in-frame ones, with some missing. From that table come the V and J calls and clone size; the DNA was used to work out D and trimming. Of about 70,000 clones in the sample, approximately 85% were seen once. V is TRBV9 and J is TRBJ2-2, with a tentative D call TRBD1 (6 bases). The sample consisted of peripheral blood. This clonotype originated in an elderly woman with active or convalescent COVID-19. The CDR3 loop is CASSYRDTGELFF. The CDR3 DNA is TGTGCCAGCAGCTACAGGGATACCGGGGAGCTGTTTTTT.